This entry concerns a single T cell receptor beta chain. Its antigen is undetermined. This entry comes from a study of OX40 agonist ivuxolimab in advanced cancers. Study results and caveats: The study observed clonal expansion of CD4+ and CD8+ blood T cells by week 6 at 0.1 to 3.0 mg/kg. The study did not work out the antigen specificity of the expanded peripheral T cells.

The method was immunoSEQ multiplex PCR; TCRdb's version includes in-frame clones alone and lacks a portion of them. The profile shows roughly 72,000 clones, about 85% of them singletons. The germline V gene encodes CDR1 ENHRY and CDR2 SYGVKD. CDR3 length equals 14 residues. The V gene end was trimmed by 10 bases and the J gene end by 4 bases; junction bases not matched to a gene: 9. Autoimmune disease history or systemic immunosuppression meant exclusion. The starting material was CD4+ or CD8+ T cells sorted from blood, obtained in a trial of the OX40 agonist ivuxolimab. V gene TRBV10-3 combines with J gene TRBJ1-4; 7 bases line up with TRBD1. The receptor was derived from an adult with an advanced solid tumor such as melanoma, head and neck, liver or kidney cancer. CDR3 nucleotides: TGTGCCACAGCCACAGGGGCCCTTAATGAAAAACTGTTTTTT. As protein: CATATGALNEKLFF.